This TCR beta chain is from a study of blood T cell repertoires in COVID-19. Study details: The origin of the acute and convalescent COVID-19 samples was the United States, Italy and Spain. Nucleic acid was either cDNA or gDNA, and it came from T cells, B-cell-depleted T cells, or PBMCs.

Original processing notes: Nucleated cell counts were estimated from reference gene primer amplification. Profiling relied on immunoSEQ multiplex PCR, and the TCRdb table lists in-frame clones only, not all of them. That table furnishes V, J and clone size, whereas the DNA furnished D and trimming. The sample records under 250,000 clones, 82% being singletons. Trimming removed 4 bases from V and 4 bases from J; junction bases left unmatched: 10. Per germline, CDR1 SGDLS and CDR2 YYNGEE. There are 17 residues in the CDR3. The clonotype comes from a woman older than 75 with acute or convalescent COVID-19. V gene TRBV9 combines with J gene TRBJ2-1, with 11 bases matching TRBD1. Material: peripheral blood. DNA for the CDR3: TGTGCCAGCAGCCCCCGAGGTGGGACAGGGGGATACAATGAGCAGTTCTTC. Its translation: CASSPRGGTGGYNEQFF.